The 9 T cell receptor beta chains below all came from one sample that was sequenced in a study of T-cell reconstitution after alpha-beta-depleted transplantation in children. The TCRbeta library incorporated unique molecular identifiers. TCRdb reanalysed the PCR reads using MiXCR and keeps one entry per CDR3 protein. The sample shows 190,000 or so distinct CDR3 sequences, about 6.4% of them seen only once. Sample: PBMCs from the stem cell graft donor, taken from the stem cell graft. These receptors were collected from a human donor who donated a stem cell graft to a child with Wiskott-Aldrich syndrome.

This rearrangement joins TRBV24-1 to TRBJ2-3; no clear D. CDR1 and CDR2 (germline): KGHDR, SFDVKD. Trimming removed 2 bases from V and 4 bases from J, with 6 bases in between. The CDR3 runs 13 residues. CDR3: CATSDSVSDTQYF. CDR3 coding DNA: TGTGCCACCAGTGATTCGGTCTCAGATACGCAGTATTTT.

CDR3 sequence (DNA): TGTGCCAGCAGCTTAGAGGAAATAACGGGCCACTCCTACAATGAGCAGTTCTTC. Its translation is CASSLEEITGHSYNEQFF. This rearrangement joins TRBV11-1 to TRBJ2-1; D gene unclear. CDR3 length: 18 amino acids. Trimming removed 1 base at V and 0 bases at J, with 16 bases between. Germline values: CDR1 SGHAT, CDR2 FQDESV (reference sequence).

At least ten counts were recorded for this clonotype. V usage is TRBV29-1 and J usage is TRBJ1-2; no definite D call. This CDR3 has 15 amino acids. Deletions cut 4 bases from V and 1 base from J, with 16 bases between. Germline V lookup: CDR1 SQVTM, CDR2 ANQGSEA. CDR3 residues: CSVGPPVQINYGYTF. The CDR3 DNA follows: TGCAGCGTTGGACCCCCGGTTCAGATTAACTATGGCTACACCTTC.

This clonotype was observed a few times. The CDR3: CAWSVVGAGELFF. CDR3 bases: TGTGCCTGGAGTGTGGTGGGCGCCGGGGAGCTGTTTTTT. The chain recombines TRBV30 with TRBJ2-2, with no clear D. The CDR3 covers 13 residues. Trimming left V 0 bases short and J 6 bases short, with 8 bases between. Per germline, CDR1 GTSNPN and CDR2 SVGIG (reference sequence).

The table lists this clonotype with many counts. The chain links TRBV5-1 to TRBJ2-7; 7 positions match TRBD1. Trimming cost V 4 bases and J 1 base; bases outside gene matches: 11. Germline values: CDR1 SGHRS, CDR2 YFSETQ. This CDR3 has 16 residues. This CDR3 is CASSLIRDSSSYEQYF. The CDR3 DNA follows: TGCGCCAGCAGCCTAATCCGGGACAGCAGTTCCTACGAGCAGTACTTC.

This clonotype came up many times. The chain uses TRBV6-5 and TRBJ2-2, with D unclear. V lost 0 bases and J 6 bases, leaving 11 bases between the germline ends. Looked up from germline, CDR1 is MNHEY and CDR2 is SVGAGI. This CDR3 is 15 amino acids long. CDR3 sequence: CASSYSSTFSGELFF. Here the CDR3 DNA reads TGTGCCAGCAGTTACTCGTCTACCTTCTCCGGGGAGCTGTTTTTT.

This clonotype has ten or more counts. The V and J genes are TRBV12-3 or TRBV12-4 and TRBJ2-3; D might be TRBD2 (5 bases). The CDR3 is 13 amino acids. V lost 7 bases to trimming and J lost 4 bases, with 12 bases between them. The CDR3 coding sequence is TGTGCCAGCATTCCGGGATTAGCAGATACGCAGTATTTT. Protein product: CASIPGLADTQYF.

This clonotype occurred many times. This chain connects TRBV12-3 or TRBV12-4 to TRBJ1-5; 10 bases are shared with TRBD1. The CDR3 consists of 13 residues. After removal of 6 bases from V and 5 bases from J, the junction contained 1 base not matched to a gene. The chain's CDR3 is CASRDRGYQPQHF. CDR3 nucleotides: TGTGCCAGCAGGGACAGGGGGTATCAGCCCCAGCATTTT.

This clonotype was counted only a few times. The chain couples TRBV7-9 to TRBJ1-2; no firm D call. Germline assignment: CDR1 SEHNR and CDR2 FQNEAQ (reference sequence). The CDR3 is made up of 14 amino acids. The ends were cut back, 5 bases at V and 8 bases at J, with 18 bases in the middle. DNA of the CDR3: TGTGCCAGCAGCATCGACACTAAACCAATGGGCTACACCTTC. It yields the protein CASSIDTKPMGYTF.